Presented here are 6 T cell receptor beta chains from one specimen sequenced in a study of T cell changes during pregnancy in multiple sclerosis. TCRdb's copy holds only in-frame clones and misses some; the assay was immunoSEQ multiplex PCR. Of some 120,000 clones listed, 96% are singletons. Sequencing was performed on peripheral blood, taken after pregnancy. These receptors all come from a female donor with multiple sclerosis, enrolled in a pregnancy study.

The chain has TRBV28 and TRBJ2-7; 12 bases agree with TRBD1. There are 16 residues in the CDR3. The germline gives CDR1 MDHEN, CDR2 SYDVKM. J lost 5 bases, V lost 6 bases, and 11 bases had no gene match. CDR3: CASSPLPGQGANEQYF. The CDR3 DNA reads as TGTGCCAGCAGCCCTCTCCCGGGACAGGGGGCTAACGAGCAGTACTTC. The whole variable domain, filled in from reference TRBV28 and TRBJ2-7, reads DVKVTQSSRYLVKRTGEKVFLECVQDMDHENMFWYRQDPGLGLRLIYFSYDVKMKEKGDIPEGYSVSREKKERFSLILESASTNQTSMYLCASSPLPGQGANEQYFGPGTRLTVT.

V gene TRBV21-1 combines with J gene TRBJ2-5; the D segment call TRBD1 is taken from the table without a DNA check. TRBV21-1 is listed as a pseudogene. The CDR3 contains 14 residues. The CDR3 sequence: CASRWGRRQETQYF. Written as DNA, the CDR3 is TGTGCCAGCAGATGGGGCAGGAGACAAGAGACCCAGTACTTC.

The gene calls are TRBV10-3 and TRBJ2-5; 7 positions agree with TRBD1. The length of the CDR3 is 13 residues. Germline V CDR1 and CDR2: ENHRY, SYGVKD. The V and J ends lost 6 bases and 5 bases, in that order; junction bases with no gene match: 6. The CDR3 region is CAISTNRGETQYF. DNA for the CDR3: TGTGCCATCAGCACTAACAGGGGTGAGACCCAGTACTTC.

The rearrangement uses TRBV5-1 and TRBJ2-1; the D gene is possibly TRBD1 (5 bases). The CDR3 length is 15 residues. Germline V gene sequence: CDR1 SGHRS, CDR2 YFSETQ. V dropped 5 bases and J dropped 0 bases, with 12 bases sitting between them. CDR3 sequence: CASRIDSSSYNEQFF. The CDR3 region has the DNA TGCGCCAGCAGAATAGACAGTAGCTCCTACAATGAGCAGTTCTTC.

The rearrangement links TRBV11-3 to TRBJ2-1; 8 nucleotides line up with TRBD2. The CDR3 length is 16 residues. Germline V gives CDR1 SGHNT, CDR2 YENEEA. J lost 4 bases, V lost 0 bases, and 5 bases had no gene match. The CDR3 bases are TGTGCCAGCAGCTTAGACCTAGCGGGCCAATACAATGAGCAGTTCTTC. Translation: CASSLDLAGQYNEQFF.

In nucleotides, the CDR3 is TGTGCCATCAGTGGGGTTGACTTGGGCACAGATACGCAGTATTTT. Encoded protein: CAISGVDLGTDTQYF. The chain employs TRBV10-3 and TRBJ2-3; no clear D. Germline CDR1 is ENHRY and CDR2 is SYGVKD. The V end was cut by 4 bases, the J end by 1 base, with 12 bases between. CDR3 length: 15 amino acids.